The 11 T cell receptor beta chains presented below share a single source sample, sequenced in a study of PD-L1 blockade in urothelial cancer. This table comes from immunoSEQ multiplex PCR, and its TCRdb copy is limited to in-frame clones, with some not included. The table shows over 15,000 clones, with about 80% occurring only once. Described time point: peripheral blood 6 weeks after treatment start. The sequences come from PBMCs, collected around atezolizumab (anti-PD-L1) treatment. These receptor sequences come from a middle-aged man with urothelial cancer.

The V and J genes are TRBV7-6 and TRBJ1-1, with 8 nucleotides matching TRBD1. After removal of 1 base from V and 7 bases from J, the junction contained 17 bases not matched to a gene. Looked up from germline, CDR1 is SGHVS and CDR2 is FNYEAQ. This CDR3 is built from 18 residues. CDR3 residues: CASSLDPDGRGQDFEAFF. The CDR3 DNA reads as TGTGCCAGCAGCTTAGACCCAGACGGCAGGGGACAGGATTTTGAAGCTTTCTTT.

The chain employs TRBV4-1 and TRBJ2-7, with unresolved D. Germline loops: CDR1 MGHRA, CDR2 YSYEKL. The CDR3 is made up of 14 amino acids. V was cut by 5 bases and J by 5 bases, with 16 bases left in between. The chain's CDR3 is CASSFRLAPDEQYF. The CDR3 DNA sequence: TGCGCCAGCAGCTTCCGCCTGGCCCCAGACGAGCAGTACTTC.

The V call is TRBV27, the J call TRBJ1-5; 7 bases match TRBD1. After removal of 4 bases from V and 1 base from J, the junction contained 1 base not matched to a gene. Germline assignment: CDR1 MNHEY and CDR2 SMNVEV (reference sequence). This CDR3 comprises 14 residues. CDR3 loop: CASSSDRSNQPQHF. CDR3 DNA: TGTGCCAGCAGTTCGGACAGGAGCAATCAGCCCCAGCATTTT.

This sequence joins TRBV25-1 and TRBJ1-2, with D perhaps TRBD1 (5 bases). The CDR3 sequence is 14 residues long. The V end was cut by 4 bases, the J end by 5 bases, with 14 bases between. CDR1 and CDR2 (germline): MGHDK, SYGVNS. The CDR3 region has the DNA TGTGCCAGCAGTGGGCAGTGGGGGGGATATGGCTACACCTTC. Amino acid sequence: CASSGQWGGYGYTF.

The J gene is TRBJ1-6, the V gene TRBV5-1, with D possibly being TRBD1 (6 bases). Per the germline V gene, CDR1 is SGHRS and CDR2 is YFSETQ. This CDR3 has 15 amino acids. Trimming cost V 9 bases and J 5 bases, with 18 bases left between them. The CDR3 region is CATRGGTNDNSPLHF. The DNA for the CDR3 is TGCGCCACTCGGGGGGGCACCAACGATAATTCACCCCTCCACTTT.

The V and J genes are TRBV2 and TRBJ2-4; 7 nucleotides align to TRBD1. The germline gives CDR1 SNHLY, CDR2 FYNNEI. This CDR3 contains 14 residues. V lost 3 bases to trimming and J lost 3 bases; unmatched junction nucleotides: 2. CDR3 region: CASSEGQSKNIQYF. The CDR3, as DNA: TGTGCCAGCAGTGAGGGACAGAGCAAAAACATTCAGTACTTC.

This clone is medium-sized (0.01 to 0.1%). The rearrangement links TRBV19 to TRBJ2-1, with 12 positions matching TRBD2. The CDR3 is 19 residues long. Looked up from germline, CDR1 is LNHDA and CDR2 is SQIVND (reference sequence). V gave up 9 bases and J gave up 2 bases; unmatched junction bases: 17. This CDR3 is CASRGWGLAGGFPYNEQFF. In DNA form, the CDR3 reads TGTGCCAGCAGAGGATGGGGGCTAGCGGGAGGGTTCCCCTACAATGAGCAGTTCTTC.

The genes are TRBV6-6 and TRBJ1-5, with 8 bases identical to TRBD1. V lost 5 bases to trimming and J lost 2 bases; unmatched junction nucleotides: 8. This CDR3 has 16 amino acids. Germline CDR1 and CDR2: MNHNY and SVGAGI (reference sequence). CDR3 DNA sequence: TGTGCCAGCAGTACCGGACAGGGAAGGGGCAATCAGCCCCAGCATTTT. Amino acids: CASSTGQGRGNQPQHF.

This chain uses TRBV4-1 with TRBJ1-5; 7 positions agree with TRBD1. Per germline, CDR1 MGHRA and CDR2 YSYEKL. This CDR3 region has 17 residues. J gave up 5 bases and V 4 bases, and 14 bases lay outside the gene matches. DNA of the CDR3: TGCGCCAGCAGCCGTCAGGGGGTAGTAACTAGGGATCAGCCCCAGCATTTT. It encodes CASSRQGVVTRDQPQHF.

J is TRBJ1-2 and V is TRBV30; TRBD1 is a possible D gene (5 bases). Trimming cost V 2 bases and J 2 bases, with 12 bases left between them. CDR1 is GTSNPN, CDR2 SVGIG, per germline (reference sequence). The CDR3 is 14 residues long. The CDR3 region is CAWSQDIANYGYTF. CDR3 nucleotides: TGTGCCTGGAGTCAGGACATAGCAAACTATGGCTACACCTTC.

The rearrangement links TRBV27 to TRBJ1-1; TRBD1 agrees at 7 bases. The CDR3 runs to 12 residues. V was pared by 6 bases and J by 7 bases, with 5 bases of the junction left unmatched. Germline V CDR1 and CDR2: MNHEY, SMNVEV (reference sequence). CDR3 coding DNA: TGTGCCAGCAGCCCGACAGGGAGTGAAGCTTTCTTT. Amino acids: CASSPTGSEAFF.